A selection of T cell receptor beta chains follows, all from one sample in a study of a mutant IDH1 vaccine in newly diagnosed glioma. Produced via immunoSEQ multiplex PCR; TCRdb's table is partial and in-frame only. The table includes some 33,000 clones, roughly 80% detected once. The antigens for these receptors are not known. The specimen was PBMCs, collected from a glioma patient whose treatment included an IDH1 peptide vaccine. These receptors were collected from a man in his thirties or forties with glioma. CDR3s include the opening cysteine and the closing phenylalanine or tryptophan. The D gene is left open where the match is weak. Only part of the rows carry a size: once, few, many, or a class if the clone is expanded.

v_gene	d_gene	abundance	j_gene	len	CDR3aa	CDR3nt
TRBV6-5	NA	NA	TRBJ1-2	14	CASSYRGGADGYTF	TGTGCCAGCAGTTACCGTGGGGGCGCTGACGGCTACACCTTC
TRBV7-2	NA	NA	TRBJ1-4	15	CASSLWGPNNEKLFF	TGTGCCAGCAGCTTATGGGGACCGAATAATGAAAAACTGTTTTTT
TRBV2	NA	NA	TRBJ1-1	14	CASSRTGRNTEAFF	TGTGCCAGCAGCCGAACAGGGCGGAACACTGAAGCTTTCTTT
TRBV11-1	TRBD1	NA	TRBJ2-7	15	CASSPPGTEYYEQYF	TGTGCCAGCAGCCCCCCCGGGACAGAGTACTACGAGCAGTACTTC
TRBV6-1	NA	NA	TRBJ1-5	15	CASSVSPLGNQPQHF	TGTGCCAGCAGTGTGTCACCGTTGGGCAATCAGCCCCAGCATTTT
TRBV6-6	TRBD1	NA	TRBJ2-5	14	CASSPDRYQETQYF	TGTGCCAGCAGCCCGGACAGGTACCAAGAGACCCAGTACTTC
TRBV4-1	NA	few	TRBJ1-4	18	CASSQSTPIPSRDEKLFF	TGCGCCAGCAGCCAATCCACCCCGATACCATCCCGGGATGAAAAACTGTTTTTT
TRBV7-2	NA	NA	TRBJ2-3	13	CASSLQSTDTQYF	TGTGCCAGCAGCCTACAGAGCACAGATACGCAGTATTTT
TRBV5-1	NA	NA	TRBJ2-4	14	CASSLAYPQNIQYF	TGCGCCAGCAGCTTGGCCTACCCGCAAAACATTCAGTACTTC
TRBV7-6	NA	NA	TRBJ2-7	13	CASSLAQESEQYF	TGTGCCAGCAGCTTAGCGCAGGAAAGCGAGCAGTACTTC
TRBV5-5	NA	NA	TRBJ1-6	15	CASSSLTDNNSPLHF	TGTGCCAGCAGCTCCCTGACGGACAATAATTCACCCCTCCACTTT
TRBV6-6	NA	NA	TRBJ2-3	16	CASSYSGSLRTDTQYF	TGTGCCAGCAGTTACTCGGGGAGCCTCCGCACAGATACGCAGTATTTT
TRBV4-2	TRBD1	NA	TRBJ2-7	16	CASSQDAGTASYEQYF	TGTGCCAGCAGCCAAGACGCCGGGACAGCCTCCTACGAGCAGTACTTC
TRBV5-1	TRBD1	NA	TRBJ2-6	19	CASSLLPGQVNSGANVLTF	TGCGCCAGCAGCTTGCTCCCGGGACAGGTGAACTCTGGGGCCAACGTCCTGACTTTC
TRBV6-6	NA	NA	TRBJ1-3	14	CASSLQGSGNTIYF	TGTGCCAGCAGTCTACAGGGCTCTGGAAACACCATATATTTT
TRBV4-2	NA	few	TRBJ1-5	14	CASSQAGPDQPQHF	TGTGCCAGCAGCCAAGCAGGCCCGGATCAGCCCCAGCATTTT
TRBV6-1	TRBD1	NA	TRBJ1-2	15	CASSAQGAAIYGYTF	TGTGCCAGCAGTGCCCAGGGGGCTGCTATCTATGGCTACACCTTC
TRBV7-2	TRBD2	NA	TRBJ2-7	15	CASSLSASGSYEQYF	TGTGCCAGCAGCCTATCGGCCAGCGGGAGCTACGAGCAGTACTTC
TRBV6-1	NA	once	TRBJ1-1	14	CASSEARTAAEAFF	TGTGCCAGCAGTGAAGCTCGGACAGCCGCTGAAGCTTTCTTT
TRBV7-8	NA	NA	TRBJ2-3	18	CASSLGGSGGPITDTQYF	TGTGCCAGCAGCTTAGGAGGGTCGGGGGGCCCCATCACAGATACGCAGTATTTT
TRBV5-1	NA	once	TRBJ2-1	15	CASSLEGGSYNEQFF	TGCGCCAGCAGCTTGGAGGGGGGATCCTACAATGAGCAGTTCTTC